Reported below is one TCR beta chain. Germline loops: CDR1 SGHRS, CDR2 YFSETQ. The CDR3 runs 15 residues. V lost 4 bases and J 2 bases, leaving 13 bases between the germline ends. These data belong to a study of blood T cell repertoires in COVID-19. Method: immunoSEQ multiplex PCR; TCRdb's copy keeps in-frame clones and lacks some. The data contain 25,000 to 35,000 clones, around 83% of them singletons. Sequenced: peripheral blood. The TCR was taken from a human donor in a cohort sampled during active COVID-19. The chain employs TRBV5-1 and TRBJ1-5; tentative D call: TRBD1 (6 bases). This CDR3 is CASSTGTSGNQPQHF. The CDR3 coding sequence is TGCGCCAGCAGCACCGGGACATCGGGCAATCAGCCCCAGCATTTT.